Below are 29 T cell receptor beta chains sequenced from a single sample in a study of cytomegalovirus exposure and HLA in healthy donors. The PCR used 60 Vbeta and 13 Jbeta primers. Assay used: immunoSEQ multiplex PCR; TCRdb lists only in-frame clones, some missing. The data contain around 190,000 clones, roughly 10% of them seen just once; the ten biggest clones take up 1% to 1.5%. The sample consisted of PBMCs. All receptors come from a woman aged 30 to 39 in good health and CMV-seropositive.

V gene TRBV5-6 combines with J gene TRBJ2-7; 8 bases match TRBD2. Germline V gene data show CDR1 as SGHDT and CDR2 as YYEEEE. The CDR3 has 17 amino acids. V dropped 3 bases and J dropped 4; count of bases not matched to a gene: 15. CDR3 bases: TGTGCCAGCAGCTCCACGACCGGACTAGCAATCCTTTACGAGCAGTACTTC. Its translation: CASSSTTGLAILYEQYF. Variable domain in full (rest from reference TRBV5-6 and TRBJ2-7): DAGVTQSPTHLIKTRGQQVTLRCSPKSGHDTVSWYQQALGQGPQFIFQYYEEEERQRGNFPDRFSGHQFPNYSSELNVNALLLGDSALYLCASSSTTGLAILYEQYFGPGTRLTVT.

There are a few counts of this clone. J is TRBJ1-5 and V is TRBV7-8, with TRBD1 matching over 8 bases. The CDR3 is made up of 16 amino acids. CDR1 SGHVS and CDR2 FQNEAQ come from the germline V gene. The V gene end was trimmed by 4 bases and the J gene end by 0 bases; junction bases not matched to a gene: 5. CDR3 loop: CASSSGQGYSNQPQHF. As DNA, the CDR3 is TGTGCCAGCAGCTCTGGACAGGGCTATAGCAATCAGCCCCAGCATTTT.

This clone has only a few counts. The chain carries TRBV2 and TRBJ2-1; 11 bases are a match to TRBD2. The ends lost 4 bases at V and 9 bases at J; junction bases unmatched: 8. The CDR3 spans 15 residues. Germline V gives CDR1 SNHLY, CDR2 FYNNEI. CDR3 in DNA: TGTGCCAGCAGTGCGACTAGCGGGATGAAAGGTGAGCAGTTCTTC. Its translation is CASSATSGMKGEQFF.

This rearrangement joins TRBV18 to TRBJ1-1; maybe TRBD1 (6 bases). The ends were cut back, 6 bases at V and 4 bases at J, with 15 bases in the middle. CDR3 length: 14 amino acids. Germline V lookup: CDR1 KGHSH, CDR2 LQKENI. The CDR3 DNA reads TGTGCCAGCTCCCGGGGGGGGCCAGTCACTGAAGCTTTCTTT. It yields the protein CASSRGGPVTEAFF.

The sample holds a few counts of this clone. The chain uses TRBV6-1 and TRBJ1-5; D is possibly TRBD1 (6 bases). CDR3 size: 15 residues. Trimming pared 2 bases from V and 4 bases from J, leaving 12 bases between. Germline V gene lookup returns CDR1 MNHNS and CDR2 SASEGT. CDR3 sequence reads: CASSESGASNQPQHF. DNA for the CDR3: TGTGCCAGCAGTGAATCAGGGGCCAGTAATCAGCCCCAGCATTTT.

The CDR3 sequence is CASSLPHRTSGSYEQYF. The CDR3, as DNA: TGTGCCAGCAGCTTACCCCATCGGACTAGCGGCTCCTACGAGCAGTACTTC. The J gene is TRBJ2-7, the V gene TRBV11-3; 10 bases line up with TRBD2. CDR3 length: 17 residues. Trimming cost V 2 bases and J 0 bases; bases outside gene matches: 7. Germline V gene data show CDR1 as SGHNT and CDR2 as YENEEA.

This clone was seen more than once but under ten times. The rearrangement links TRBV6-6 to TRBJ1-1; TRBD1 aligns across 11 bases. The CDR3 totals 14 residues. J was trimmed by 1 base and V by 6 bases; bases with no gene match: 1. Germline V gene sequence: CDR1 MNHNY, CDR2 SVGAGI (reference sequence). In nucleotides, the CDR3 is TGTGCCAGCAGGGGACAGGGGGGGAACACTGAAGCTTTCTTT. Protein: CASRGQGGNTEAFF.

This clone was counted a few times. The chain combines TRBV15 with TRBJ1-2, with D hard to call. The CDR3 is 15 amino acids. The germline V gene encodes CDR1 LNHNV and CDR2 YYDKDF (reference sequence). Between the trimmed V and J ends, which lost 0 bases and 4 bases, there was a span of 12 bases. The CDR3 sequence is CATSRDKGALYGYTF. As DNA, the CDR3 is TGTGCCACCAGCAGAGATAAGGGAGCCCTCTATGGCTACACCTTC.

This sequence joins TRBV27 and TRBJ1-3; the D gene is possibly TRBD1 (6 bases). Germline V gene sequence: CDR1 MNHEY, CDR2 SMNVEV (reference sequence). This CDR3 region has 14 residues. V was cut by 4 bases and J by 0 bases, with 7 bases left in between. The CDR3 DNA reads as TGTGCCAGCAGTTCCAGGGGCTCTGGAAACACCATATATTTT. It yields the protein CASSSRGSGNTIYF.

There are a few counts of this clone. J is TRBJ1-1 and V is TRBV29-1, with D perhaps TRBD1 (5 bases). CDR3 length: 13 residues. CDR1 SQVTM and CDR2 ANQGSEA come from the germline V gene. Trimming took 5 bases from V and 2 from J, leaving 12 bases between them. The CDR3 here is CSVHSDTNTEAFF. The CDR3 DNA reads TGCAGCGTTCACTCGGACACCAACACTGAAGCTTTCTTT.

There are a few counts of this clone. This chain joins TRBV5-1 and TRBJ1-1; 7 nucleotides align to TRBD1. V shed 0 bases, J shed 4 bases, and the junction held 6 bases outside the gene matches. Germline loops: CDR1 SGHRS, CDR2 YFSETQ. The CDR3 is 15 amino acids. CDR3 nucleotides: TGCGCCAGCAGCTTGGGACAGGGCGTGTTCACTGAAGCTTTCTTT. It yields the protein CASSLGQGVFTEAFF.

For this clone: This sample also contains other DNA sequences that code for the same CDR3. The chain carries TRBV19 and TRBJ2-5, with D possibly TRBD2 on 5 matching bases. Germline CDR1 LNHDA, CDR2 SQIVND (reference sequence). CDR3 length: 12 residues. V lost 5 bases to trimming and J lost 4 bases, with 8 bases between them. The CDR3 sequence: CASSGRGETQYF. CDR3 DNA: TGTGCCAGTAGTGGACGGGGAGAGACCCAGTACTTC.

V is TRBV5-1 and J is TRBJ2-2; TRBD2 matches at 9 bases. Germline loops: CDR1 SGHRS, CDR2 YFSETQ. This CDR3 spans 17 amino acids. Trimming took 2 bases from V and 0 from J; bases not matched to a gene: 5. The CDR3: CASSLEAGGANTGELFF. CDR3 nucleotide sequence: TGCGCCAGCAGCTTAGAGGCGGGAGGGGCGAACACCGGGGAGCTGTTTTTT.

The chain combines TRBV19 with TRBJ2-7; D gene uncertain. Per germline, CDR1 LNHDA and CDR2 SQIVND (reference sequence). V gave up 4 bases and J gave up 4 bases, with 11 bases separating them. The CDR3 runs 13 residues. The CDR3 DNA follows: TGTGCCAGTAGTACGACAACCCTTTACGAGCAGTACTTC. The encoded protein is CASSTTTLYEQYF.

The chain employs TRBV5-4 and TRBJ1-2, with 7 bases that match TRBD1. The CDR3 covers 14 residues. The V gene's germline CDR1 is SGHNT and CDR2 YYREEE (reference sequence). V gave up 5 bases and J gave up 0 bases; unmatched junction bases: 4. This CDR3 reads CASSSGTANYGYTF. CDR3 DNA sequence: TGTGCCAGCAGTTCGGGGACAGCTAACTATGGCTACACCTTC.

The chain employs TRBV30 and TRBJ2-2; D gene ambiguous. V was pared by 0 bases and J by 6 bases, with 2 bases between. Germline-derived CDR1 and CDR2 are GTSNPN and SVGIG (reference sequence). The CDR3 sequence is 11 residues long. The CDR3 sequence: CAWSVSGELFF. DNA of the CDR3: TGTGCCTGGAGTGTCTCCGGGGAGCTGTTTTTT.

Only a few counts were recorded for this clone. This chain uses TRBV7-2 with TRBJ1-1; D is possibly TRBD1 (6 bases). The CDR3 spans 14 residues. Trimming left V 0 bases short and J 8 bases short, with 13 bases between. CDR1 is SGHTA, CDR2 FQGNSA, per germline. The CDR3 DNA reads TGTGCCAGCAGCTTAGCGTTGAGGACAGCGGAAGCTTTCTTT. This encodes CASSLALRTAEAFF.

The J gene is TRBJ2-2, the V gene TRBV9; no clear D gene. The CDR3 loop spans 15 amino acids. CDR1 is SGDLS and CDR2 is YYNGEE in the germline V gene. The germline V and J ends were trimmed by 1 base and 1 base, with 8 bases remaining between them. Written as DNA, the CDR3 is TGTGCCAGCAGCGTACGGCGGATGAACACCGGGGAGCTGTTTTTT. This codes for CASSVRRMNTGELFF.

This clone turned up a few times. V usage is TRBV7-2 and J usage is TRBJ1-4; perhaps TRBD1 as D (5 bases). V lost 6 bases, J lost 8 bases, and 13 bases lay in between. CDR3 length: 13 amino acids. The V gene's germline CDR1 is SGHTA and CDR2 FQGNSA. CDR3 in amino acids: CASRAGRVEKLFF. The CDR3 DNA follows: TGTGCCAGCAGAGCTGGCAGGGTCGAAAAACTGTTTTTT.

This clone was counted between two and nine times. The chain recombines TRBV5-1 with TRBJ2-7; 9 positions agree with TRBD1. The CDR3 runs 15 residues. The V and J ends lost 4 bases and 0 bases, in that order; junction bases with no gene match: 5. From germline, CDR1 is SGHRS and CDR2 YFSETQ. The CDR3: CASSLGQGISYEQYF. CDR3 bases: TGCGCCAGCAGCCTAGGACAGGGGATCTCCTACGAGCAGTACTTC.

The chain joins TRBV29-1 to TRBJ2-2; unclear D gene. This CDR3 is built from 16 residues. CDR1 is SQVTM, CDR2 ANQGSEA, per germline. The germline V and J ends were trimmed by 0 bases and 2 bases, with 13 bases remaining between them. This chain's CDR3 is CSVEDPSVANTGELFF. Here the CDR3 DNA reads TGCAGCGTTGAAGATCCCAGCGTAGCCAACACCGGGGAGCTGTTTTTT.

CDR3 region: CATVPGDSGNTIYF. The CDR3 DNA sequence: TGCGCCACCGTCCCCGGTGACTCTGGAAACACCATATATTTT. The chain has TRBV10-2 and TRBJ1-3; no firm D call. Germline V lookup: CDR1 WSHSY, CDR2 SAAADI. This CDR3 is 14 amino acids long. V lost 10 bases and J lost 0, with 13 bases in between.

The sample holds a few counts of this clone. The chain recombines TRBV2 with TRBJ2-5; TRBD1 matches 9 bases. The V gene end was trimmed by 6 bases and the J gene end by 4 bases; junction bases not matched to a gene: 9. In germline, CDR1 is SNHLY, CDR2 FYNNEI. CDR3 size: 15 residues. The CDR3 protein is CASSAQGAGGETQYF. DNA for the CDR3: TGTGCCAGCAGCGCACAGGGGGCCGGGGGAGAGACCCAGTACTTC. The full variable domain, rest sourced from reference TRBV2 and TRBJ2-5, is EPEVTQTPSHQVTQMGQEVILRCVPISNHLYFYWYRQILGQKVEFLVSFYNNEISEKSEIFDDQFSVERPDGSNFTLKIRSTKLEDSAMYFCASSAQGAGGETQYFGPGTRLLVL.

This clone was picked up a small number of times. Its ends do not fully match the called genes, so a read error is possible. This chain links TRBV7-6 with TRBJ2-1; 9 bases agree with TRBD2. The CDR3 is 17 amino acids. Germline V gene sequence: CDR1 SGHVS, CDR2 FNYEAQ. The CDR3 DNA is TGTGCCAGCAGCCTAGCCCACCCTAGCGGGGCCTACAATGAGCAGTTCTTC. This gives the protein CASSLAHPSGAYNEQFF.

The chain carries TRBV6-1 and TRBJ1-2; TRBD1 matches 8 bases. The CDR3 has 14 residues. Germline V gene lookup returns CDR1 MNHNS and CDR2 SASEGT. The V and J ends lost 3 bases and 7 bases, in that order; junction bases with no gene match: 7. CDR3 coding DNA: TGTGCCAGCAGTGATCCTCAGGGGGCCCGTGGCTACACCTTC. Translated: CASSDPQGARGYTF.

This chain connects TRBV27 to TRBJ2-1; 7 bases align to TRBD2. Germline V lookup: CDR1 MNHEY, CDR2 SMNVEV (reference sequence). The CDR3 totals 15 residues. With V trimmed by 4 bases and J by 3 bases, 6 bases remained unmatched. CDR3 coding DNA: TGTGCCAGCAGTTCGCAAACTAGCGACTACAATGAGCAGTTCTTC. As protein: CASSSQTSDYNEQFF.

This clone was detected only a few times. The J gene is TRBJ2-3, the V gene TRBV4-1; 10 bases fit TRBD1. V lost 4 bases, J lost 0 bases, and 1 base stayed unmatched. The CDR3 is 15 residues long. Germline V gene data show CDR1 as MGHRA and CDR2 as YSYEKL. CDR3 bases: TGCGCCAGCAGCCCGGGACAGGGGAGCACAGATACGCAGTATTTT. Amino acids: CASSPGQGSTDTQYF.

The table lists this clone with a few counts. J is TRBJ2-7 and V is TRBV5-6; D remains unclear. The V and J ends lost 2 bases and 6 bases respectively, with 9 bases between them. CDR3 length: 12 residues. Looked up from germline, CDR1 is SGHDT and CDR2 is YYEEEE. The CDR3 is CASSLGSGEQYF. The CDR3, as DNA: TGTGCCAGCAGCTTAGGTTCGGGCGAGCAGTACTTC.

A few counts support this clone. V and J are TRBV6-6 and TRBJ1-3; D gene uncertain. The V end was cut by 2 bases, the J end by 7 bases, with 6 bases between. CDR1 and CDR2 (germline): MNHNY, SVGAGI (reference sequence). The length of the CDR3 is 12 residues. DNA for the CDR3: TGTGCCAGCAGTTACGCTACCAACACCATATATTTT. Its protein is CASSYATNTIYF.